The T cell receptor (beta chain) under discussion was sequenced for a study of graft-versus-host responses after intestinal transplantation. Produced via immunoSEQ multiplex PCR; TCRdb's table is partial and in-frame only. Among some 27,000 clones listed, 85% to 95% were seen once. Trimming left V 1 base short and J 8 bases short, with 12 bases between. CDR1 MGHRA and CDR2 YSYEKL come from the germline V gene. The CDR3 contains 14 residues. This clone was found once. The sequencing used PBMCs, collected 18 days after transplant. This clonotype was obtained from a human patient who received an intestinal transplant, so some T cells may come from the graft donor. V gene TRBV4-1 combines with J gene TRBJ2-1; D uncertain. CDR3 in amino acids: CASSQGSPLHEQFF. The CDR3 DNA reads as TGCGCCAGCAGCCAAGGGTCCCCGTTACATGAGCAGTTCTTC.